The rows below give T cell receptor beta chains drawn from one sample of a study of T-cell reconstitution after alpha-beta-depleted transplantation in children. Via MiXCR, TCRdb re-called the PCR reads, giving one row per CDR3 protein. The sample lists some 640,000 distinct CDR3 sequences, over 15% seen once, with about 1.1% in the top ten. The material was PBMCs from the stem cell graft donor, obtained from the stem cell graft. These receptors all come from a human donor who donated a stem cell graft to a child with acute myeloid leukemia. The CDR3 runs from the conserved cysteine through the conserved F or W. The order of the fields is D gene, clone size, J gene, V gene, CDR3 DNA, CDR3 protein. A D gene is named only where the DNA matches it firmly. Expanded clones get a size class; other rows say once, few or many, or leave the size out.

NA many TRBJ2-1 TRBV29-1 TGCAGCGTTTCTTACAGAAATTACAATGAGCAGTTCTTC CSVSYRNYNEQFF
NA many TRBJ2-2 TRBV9 TGTGCCAGGTACCAGAACACCGGGGAGCTGTTTTTT CARYQNTGELFF
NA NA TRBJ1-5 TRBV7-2 TGTGCCAGCAGCTTGAGGGCCCTTAATCAGCCCCAGCATTTT CASSLRALNQPQHF
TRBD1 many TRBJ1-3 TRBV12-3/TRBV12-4 TGTGCCAGCAGTTTAGGACAGGGCTCTGGAAACACCATATATTTT CASSLGQGSGNTIYF
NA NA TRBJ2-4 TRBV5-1 TGCGCCAGCAGCTTGATCGGGGAAGGGGCCAAAAACATTCAGTACTTC CASSLIGEGAKNIQYF
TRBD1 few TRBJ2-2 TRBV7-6 TGTGCCAGCGCCCTGAGGGACAGGGCCCCCTTATACACCGGGGAGCTGTTTTTT CASALRDRAPLYTGELFF
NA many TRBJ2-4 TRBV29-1 TGCAGCGTTGAATCGTCAGGGGCAGGAATTCAGTACTTC CSVESSGAGIQYF
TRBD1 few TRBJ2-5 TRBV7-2 TGTGCCAGCAGACACCTCGGACAGGGTGGTGAGACCCAGTACTTC CASRHLGQGGETQYF
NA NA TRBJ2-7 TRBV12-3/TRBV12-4 TGTGCCAGCAGTTCCGTCACCGGGACGGGCTACGAGCAGTACTTC CASSSVTGTGYEQYF
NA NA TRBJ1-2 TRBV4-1 TGCGCCAGCAGCCAAGAAGACAGCTTTGGCTATGGCTACACCTTC CASSQEDSFGYGYTF
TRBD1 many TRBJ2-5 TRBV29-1 TGCAGCGGGGCGACAGGGGGGGGTCAAGAGACCCAGTACTTC CSGATGGGQETQYF
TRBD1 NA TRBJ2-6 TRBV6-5 TGTGCCAGCAGTTACAGGGACAGCTCTGGGGCCAACGTCCTGACTTTC CASSYRDSSGANVLTF
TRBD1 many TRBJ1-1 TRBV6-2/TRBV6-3 TGTGCCAGCAGGACAGGGATGGGCTGGAACACTGAAGCTTTCTTT CASRTGMGWNTEAFF
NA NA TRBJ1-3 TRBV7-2 TGTGCCAGCAGCTTAGGAGGACGGGGAAACTCTGGAAACACCATATATTTT CASSLGGRGNSGNTIYF
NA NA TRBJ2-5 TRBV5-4 TGTGCCAGCAGCTTCCCAGGATCGATTCAAGAGACCCAGTACTTC CASSFPGSIQETQYF
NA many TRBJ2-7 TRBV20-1 TGCAGTGCTCTCCCGTCAACAGGGCCCTACGAGCAGTACTTC CSALPSTGPYEQYF
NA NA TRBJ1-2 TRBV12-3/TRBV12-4 TGTGCCAGCAGTTTATGGGCGGGAGCTAACTATGGCTACACCTTC CASSLWAGANYGYTF
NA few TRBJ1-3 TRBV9 TGTGCCAGCAGCGTAGGAACAAACTCTGGAAACACCATATATTTT CASSVGTNSGNTIYF
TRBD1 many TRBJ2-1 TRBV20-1 TGCAGTGCTAGACACAGGGGCCCCTACAATGAGCAGTTCTTC CSARHRGPYNEQFF
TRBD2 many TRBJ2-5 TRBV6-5 TGTGCCAGCAGTTACTCGCGGTCTAGCGGGCGGAAAGAGACCCAGTACTTC CASSYSRSSGRKETQYF
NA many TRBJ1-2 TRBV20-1 TGCAGTGCTAGAGATTCCAGGGACTATGGCTACACCTTC CSARDSRDYGYTF
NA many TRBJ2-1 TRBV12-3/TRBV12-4 TGTGCCAGCAGTTCGATTGGTGGAGAGGGGATATACAATGAGCAGTTCTTC CASSSIGGEGIYNEQFF
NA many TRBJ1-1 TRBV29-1 TGCAGCGTTGAAGGTCGGATGAACACTGAAGCTTTCTTT CSVEGRMNTEAFF
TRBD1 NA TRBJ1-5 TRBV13 TGTGCCAGCAGCTACAAGGACAGGGGGCAGGGACAGCCCCAGCATTTT CASSYKDRGQGQPQHF